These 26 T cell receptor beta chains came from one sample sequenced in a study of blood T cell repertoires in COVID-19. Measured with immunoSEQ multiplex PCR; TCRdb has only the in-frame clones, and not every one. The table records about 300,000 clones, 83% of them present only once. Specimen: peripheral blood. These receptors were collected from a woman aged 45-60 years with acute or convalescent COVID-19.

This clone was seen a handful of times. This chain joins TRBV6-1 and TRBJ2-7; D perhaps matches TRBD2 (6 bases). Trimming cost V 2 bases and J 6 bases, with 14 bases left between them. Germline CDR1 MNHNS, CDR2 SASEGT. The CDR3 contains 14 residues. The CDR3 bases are TGTGCCAGCAGTGAATATGTCCTCGGGGGCGAGCAGTACGTC. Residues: CASSEYVLGGEQYV.

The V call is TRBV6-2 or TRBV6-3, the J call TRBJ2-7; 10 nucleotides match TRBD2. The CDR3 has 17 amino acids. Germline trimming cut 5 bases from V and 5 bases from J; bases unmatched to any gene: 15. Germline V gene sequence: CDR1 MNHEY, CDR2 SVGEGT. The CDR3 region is CASSRTSSGSEVDEQYF. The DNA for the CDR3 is TGTGCCAGCAGTCGTACTTCTAGCGGGAGTGAGGTCGACGAGCAGTACTTC.

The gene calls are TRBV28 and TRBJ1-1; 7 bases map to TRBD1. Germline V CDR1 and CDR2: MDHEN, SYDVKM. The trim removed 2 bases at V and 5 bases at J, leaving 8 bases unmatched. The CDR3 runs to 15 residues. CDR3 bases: TGTGCCAGCAGTTTAAAAACAGGGGCGGGAACTGAAGCTTTCTTT. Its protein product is CASSLKTGAGTEAFF.

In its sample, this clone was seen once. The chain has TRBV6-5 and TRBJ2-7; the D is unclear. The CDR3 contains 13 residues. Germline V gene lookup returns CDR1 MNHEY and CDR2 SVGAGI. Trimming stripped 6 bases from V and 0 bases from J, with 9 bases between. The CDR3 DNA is TGTGCCAGCAGGTCTCCCAGCTCCTACGAGCAGTACTTC. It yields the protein CASRSPSSYEQYF.

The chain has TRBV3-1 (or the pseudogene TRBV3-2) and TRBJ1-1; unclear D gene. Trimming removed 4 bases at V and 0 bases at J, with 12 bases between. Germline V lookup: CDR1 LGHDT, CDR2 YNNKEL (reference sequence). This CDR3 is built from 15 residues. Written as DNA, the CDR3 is TGTGCCAGCAGCCCCGAGAGGGCCATGAACACTGAAGCTTTCTTT. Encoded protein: CASSPERAMNTEAFF.

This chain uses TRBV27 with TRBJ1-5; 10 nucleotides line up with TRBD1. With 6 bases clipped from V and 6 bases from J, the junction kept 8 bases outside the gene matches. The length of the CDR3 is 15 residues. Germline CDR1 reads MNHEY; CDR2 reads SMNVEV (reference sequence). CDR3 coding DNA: TGTGCCAGCAGCGCTGGACAGGGGGGGAGTCAGCCCCAGCATTTT. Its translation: CASSAGQGGSQPQHF.

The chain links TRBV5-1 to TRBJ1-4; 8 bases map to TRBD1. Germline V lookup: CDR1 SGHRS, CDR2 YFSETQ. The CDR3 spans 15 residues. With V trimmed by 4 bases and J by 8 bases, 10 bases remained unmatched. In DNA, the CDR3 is TGCGCCAGCAGCCCGGAAGGGACAGGAGGGGAAAAACTGTTTTTT. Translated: CASSPEGTGGEKLFF.

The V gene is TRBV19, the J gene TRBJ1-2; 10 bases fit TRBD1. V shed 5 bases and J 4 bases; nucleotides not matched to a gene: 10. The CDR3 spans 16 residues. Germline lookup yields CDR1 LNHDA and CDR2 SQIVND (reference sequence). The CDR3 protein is CASSWTGGTLFYGYTF. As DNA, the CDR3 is TGTGCCAGTAGTTGGACAGGGGGTACCCTATTCTATGGCTACACCTTC.

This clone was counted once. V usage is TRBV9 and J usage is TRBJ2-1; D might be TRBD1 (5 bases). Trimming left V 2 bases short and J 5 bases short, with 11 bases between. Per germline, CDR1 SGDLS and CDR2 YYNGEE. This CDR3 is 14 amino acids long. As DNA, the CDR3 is TGTGCCAGCAGCGTCCAGGGTATTAACAATGAGCAGTTCTTC. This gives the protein CASSVQGINNEQFF. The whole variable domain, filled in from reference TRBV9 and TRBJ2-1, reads DSGVTQTPKHLITATGQRVTLRCSPRSGDLSVYWYQQSLDQGLQFLIQYYNGEERAKGNILERFSAQQFPDLHSELNLSSLELGDSALYFCASSVQGINNEQFFGPGTRLTVL.

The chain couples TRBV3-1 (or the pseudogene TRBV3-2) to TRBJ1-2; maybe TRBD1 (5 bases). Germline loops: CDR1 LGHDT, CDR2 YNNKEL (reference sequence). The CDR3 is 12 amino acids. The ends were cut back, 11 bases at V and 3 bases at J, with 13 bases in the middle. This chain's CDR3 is CAAGGIDYGYTF. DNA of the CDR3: TGTGCCGCGGGGGGAATTGACTATGGCTACACCTTC.

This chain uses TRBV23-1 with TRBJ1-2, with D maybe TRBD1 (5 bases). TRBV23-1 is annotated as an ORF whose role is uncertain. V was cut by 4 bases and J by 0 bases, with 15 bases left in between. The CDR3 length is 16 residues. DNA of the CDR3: TGCGCCAGCAGTCTCTGGGGCAGGCCCACTAACTATGGCTACACCTTC. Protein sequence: CASSLWGRPTNYGYTF.

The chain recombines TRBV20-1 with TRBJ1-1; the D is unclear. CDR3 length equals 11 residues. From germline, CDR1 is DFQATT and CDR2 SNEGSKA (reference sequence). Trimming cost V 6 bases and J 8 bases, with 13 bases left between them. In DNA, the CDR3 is TGCAGTGCCCCCGTGTGGGCCGAAGCTTTCTTT. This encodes CSAPVWAEAFF.

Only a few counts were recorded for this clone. DNA of the CDR3: TGTGCCAGCAGCTTAGAAGGACAGTCGAACACCGGGGAGCTGTTTTTT. It codes for CASSLEGQSNTGELFF. The chain joins TRBV7-6 to TRBJ2-2, with a possible D match to TRBD1 (6 bases). The V gene's germline CDR1 is SGHVS and CDR2 FNYEAQ. Trimming removed 1 base at V and 0 bases at J, with 9 bases between. The CDR3 loop spans 16 amino acids.

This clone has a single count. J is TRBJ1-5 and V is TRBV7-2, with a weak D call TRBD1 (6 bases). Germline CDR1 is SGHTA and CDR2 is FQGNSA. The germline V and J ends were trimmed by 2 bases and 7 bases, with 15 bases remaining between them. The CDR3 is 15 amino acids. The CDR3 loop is CASSLSSQGQQPQHF. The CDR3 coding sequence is TGTGCCAGCAGCTTATCGTCGCAGGGGCAACAGCCCCAGCATTTT.

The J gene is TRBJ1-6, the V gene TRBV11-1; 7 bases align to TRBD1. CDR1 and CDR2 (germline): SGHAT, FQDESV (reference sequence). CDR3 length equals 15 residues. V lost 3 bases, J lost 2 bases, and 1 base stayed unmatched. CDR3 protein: CASSFRGAYNSPLHF. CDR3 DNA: TGTGCCAGCAGCTTCAGGGGGGCCTATAATTCACCCCTCCACTTT.

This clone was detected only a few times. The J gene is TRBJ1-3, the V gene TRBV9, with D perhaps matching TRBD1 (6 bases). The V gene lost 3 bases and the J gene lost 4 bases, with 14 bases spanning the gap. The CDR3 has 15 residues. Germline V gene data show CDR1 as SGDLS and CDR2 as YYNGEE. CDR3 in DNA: TGTGCCAGCAGCGATGGGACACCACGGGGAAACACCATATATTTT. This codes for CASSDGTPRGNTIYF.

CDR3 coding DNA: TGCGCCAGCCATAAGGGGGCTTCGGACACTGAAGCTTTCTTT. Its protein is CASHKGASDTEAFF. V is TRBV5-1 and J is TRBJ1-1; 7 positions match TRBD1. Germline V lookup: CDR1 SGHRS, CDR2 YFSETQ. The CDR3 extends over 14 amino acids. V lost 7 bases to trimming and J lost 3 bases; unmatched junction nucleotides: 9.

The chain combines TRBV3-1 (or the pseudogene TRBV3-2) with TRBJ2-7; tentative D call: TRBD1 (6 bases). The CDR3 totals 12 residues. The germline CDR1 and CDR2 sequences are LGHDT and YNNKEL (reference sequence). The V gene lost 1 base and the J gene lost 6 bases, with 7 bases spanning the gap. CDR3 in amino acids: CASSQVGGEQYV. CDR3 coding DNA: TGTGCCAGCAGCCAAGTAGGGGGCGAGCAGTACGTC.

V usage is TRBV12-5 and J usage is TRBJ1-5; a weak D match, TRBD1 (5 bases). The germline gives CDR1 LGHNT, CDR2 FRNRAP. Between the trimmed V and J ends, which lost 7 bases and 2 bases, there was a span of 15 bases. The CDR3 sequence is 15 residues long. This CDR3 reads CASVGVGSGNQPQHF. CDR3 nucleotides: TGTGCTAGTGTAGGGGTGGGGTCGGGCAATCAGCCCCAGCATTTT.

CDR3 DNA sequence: TGTGCCAGCAGCGTAGGAGGAGGGGGCCTCACTGAAGCTTTCTTT. This translates into CASSVGGGGLTEAFF. The chain employs TRBV9 and TRBJ1-1, with 7 bases fitting TRBD1. Germline loops: CDR1 SGDLS, CDR2 YYNGEE. This CDR3 spans 15 amino acids. The V segment lost 0 bases and the J segment 4 bases; nucleotides outside the gene matches: 6.

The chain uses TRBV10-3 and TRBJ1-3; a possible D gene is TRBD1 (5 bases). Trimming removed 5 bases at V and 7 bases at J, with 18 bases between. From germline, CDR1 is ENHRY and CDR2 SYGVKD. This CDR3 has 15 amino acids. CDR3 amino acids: CAISMEGARQNTIYF. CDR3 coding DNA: TGTGCCATCAGTATGGAAGGGGCCCGACAGAACACCATATATTTT.

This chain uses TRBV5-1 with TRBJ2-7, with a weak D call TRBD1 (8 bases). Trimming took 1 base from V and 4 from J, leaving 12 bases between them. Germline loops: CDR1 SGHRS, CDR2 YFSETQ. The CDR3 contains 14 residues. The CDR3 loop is CASSLTGGGYEQYF. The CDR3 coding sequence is TGCGCCAGCAGCTTGACAGGGGGAGGGTACGAGCAGTACTTC. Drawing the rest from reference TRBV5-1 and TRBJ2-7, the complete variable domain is KAGVTQTPRYLIKTRGQQVTLSCSPISGHRSVSWYQQTPGQGLQFLFEYFSETQRNKGNFPGRFSGRQFSNSRSEMNVSTLELGDSALYLCASSLTGGGYEQYFGPGTRLTVT.

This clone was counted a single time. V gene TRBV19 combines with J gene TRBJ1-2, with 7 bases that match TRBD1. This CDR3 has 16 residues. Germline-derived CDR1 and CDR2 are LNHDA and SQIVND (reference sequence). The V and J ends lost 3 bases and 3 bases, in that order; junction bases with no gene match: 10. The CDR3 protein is CASSMEGTAPYYGYTF. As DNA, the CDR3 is TGTGCCAGTAGTATGGAGGGGACAGCTCCTTACTATGGCTACACCTTC.

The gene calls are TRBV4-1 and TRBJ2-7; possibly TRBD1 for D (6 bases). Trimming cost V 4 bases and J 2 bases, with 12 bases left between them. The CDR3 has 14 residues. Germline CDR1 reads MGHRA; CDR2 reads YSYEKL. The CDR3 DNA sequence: TGCGCCAGCAGCCTCAGGGGAATTCCCTACGAGCAGTACTTC. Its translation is CASSLRGIPYEQYF.

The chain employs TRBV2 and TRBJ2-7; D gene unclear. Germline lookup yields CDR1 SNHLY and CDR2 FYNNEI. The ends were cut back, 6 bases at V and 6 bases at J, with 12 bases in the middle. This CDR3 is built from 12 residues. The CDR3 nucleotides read TGTGCCAGCAGCGGTACCTCTGGCGAGCAGTACGTC. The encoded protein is CASSGTSGEQYV.

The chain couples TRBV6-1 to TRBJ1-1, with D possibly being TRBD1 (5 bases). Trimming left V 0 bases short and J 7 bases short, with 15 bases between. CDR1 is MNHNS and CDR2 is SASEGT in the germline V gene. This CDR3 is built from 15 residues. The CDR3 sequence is CASSEAADSFSEAFF. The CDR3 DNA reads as TGTGCCAGCAGTGAAGCGGCTGACAGCTTCAGTGAAGCTTTCTTT.